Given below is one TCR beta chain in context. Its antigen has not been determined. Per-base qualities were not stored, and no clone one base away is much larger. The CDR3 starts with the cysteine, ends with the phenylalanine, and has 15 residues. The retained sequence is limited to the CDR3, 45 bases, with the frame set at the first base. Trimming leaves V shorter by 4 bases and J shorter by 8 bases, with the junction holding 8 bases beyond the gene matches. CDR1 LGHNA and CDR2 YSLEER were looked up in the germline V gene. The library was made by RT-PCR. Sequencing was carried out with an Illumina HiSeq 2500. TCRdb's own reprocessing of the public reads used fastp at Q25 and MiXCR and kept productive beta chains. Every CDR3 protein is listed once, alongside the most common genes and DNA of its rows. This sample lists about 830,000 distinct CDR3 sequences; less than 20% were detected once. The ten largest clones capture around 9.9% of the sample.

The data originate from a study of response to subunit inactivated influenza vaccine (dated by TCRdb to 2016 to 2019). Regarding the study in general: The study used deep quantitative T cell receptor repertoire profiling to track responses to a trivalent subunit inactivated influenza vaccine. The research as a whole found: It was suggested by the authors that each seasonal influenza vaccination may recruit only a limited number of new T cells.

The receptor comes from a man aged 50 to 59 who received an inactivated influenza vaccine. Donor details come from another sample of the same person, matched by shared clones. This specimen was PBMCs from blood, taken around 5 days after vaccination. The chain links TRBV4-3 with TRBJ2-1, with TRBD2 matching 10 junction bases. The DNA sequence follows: TGCGCCAGCAGCCGGCAACTAGCGGGATTCGATGAGCAGTTCTTC. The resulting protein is CASSRQLAGFDEQFF.